This TCR beta chain appears in the sequencing data of a study of blood T cells in healthy people across ages. Background on the study: Template switching recovered approximately one barcoded beta molecule for every two T cells. Study-level results: The unknown donor CMV status may have confounded expanded clonotype changes. Relative to aged donors, long-lived donors carried more naive CD4+ cells and displayed higher diversity. The lack of PBMC sorting stopped any conclusive naive versus antigen-experienced comparison.

Regarding this clonotype: The antigen is unknown.

Next came a second PCR, run for about 6 to 11 cycles, which used a sample-barcoded 5' primer along with a J-beta primer mix. TCRdb re-derived calls from the 5' RACE reads in MiXCR, one entry per CDR3 protein. The repertoire consists of roughly 1,500,000 distinct CDR3 sequences, with approximately 40% occurring once and the leading ten covering 7% to 9%. This clonotype originated in a woman aged 18-29 years in good health. Sequencing was done on a sample of blood.

The CDR3 sequence is CASSPDKGTGSVEQYF. The CDR3 DNA sequence: TGTGCCAGCTCACCGGATAAAGGGACAGGTTCTGTCGAGCAGTACTTC. The chain joins TRBV18 to TRBJ2-7, with TRBD1 identical over 8 bases. The germline V gene encodes CDR1 KGHSH and CDR2 LQKENI. Unmatched junction bases numbered 13, after V lost 3 bases and J lost 6 bases. CDR3 size: 16 residues.